These 6 T cell receptor beta chains came from one sample sequenced in a study of PD-L1 blockade in urothelial cancer. Profiled with immunoSEQ multiplex PCR; TCRdb holds only in-frame clones, not every one. Of over 15,000 clones in the sample, approximately 86% were seen once. The sequencing used PBMCs, collected around atezolizumab (anti-PD-L1) treatment. The source of these receptors is a man over 45 with urothelial cancer.

DNA of the CDR3: TGTGCCAGTAAAACAACAGGGGGCGCGAGTGAAGCTTTCTTT. The encoded protein is CASKTTGGASEAFF. The V gene is TRBV19, the J gene TRBJ1-1, with 9 bases lining up with TRBD1. The V gene's germline CDR1 is LNHDA and CDR2 SQIVND (reference sequence). The V segment lost 7 bases and the J segment 7 bases; nucleotides outside the gene matches: 10. The CDR3 is made up of 14 amino acids.

The V gene is TRBV7-2, the J gene TRBJ1-1; 10 bases match TRBD1. V was pared by 4 bases and J by 12 bases, with 8 bases of the junction left unmatched. The germline V gene has CDR1 SGHTA and CDR2 FQGNSA. There are 13 residues in the CDR3. CDR3: CASSSRRDRGSFF. The CDR3 DNA reads as TGTGCCAGCAGCTCCCGTCGGGACAGGGGATCTTTCTTT.

The gene calls are TRBV7-9 and TRBJ2-1; weak D call: TRBD2 (6 bases). This CDR3 region has 14 residues. Germline V lookup: CDR1 SEHNR, CDR2 FQNEAQ (reference sequence). Trimming shortened V by 6 bases and J by 4 bases, and 13 bases separated the two germline ends. This chain's CDR3 is CASSSSVRYNEQFF. DNA for the CDR3: TGTGCCAGCAGTTCTAGCGTGCGTTACAATGAGCAGTTCTTC.

V is TRBV29-1 and J is TRBJ2-5; D is ambiguous. The V gene's germline CDR1 is SQVTM and CDR2 ANQGSEA. V was trimmed by 6 bases and J by 3 bases, leaving 14 bases between them. The CDR3 is 13 residues long. The CDR3 loop reads CSVHPRQEETQYF. The CDR3 DNA reads TGCAGCGTCCACCCGAGACAAGAAGAGACCCAGTACTTC.

J is TRBJ1-2 and V is TRBV7-2, with 7 bases matching TRBD1. The CDR3 runs 14 residues. CDR1 SGHTA and CDR2 FQGNSA come from the germline V gene. The ends lost 6 bases at V and 4 bases at J; junction bases unmatched: 8. In DNA form, the CDR3 reads TGTGCCAGCAGGATGACAGGGTACGCCTATGGCTACACCTTC. It translates to CASRMTGYAYGYTF. Looking up the rest from reference TRBV7-2 and TRBJ1-2 gives the full variable domain: GAGVSQSPSNKVTEKGKDVELRCDPISGHTALYWYRQSLGQGLEFLIYFQGNSAPDKSGLPSDRFSAERTGGSVSTLTIQRTQQEDSAVYLCASRMTGYAYGYTFGSGTRLTVV.

This sequence joins TRBV19 and TRBJ1-2; D perhaps matches TRBD1 (5 bases). Germline lookup yields CDR1 LNHDA and CDR2 SQIVND (reference sequence). Trimming shortened V by 11 bases and J by 2 bases, and 9 bases separated the two germline ends. This CDR3 spans 11 amino acids. CDR3 protein: CAAGGNYGYTF. For the CDR3, the DNA is TGTGCCGCGGGGGGGAACTATGGCTACACCTTC.